This T cell receptor beta chain was identified during a study of identical twins. Each CDR3 protein gets one entry after TCRdb re-called the 5' RACE reads with MiXCR. The profile shows around 280,000 distinct CDR3 sequences, around 8.8% of them singletons. This clonotype was detected only a few times. Its antigen remains unidentified. Germline and junction disagree at one end, which may indicate a read error. Study-level results: In monozygotic twins, models underestimated the sharing of out-of-frame TCR alpha.

The same data also went into a second study, on yellow fever vaccine responses in identical twins.

Sequencing used memory (CD45RO+) T cells sorted from blood. This receptor was obtained from a woman aged 18-29 years in good health.

In DNA, the CDR3 is TGTGCCAGCAGCTTGGGGGTGCGAGACACTGAAGTTTTCTTT. Amino acids: CASSLGVRDTEVFF. This chain joins TRBV5-5 and TRBJ1-1, with unresolved D. The CDR3 loop spans 14 amino acids. The germline V gene has CDR1 SGHKS and CDR2 YYEKEE (reference sequence).